Sequencing of this T cell receptor beta chain was carried out in a study of blood T cells in healthy people across ages. About the study: Template switching captured about one barcoded beta molecule per two T cells. Findings of the study overall: Naive and antigen-experienced cells were not separated, limiting conclusive comparison.

The CDR3 contains 17 residues. The junction had 10 bases not matched to a gene; V was cut back by 3 bases and J by 2 bases. The germline V gene has CDR1 MGHDK and CDR2 SYGVNS. This clonotype was counted a few times. Its cognate antigen is unknown. The use of a sample-barcoded 5' primer and a J-beta primer mix characterized a second PCR of about 6 to 12 cycles. Tagging of each cDNA molecule was performed by a template-switch adaptor with 12 random nucleotides. TCRdb re-called the 5' RACE reads with MiXCR, one entry per CDR3 protein. The sample has approximately 810,000 distinct CDR3 sequences, 30% to 45% seen once.

This clonotype was sampled from a young man in good health. This chain links TRBV25-1 with TRBJ2-3; TRBD1 matches at 8 bases. Specimen: blood. Here the CDR3 reads CASSDPLDRASTDTQYF. The DNA for the CDR3 is TGTGCCAGCAGTGACCCATTGGACAGGGCCTCCACAGATACGCAGTATTTT. The entire variable domain, with the rest obtained from reference TRBV25-1 and TRBJ2-3, is as follows: EADIYQTPRYLVIGTGKKITLECSQTMGHDKMYWYQQDPGMELHLIHYSYGVNSTEKGDLSSESTVSRIRTEHFPLTLESARPSHTSQYLCASSDPLDRASTDTQYFGPGTRLTVL.